Below are 22 T cell receptor beta chains sequenced from a single sample in a study of Ad26.COV2.S vaccination and SARS-CoV-2 variants. Treatment reported: some 20 received Ad26.COV2.S at low or high dose, single or two shots; several received placebo; per-sample allocation not given. Specimen acquisition occurred on day 63 following the initial vaccine or placebo injection. Sequencing was performed with immunoSEQ multiplex PCR; in TCRdb, only in-frame clones are kept and a portion is missing. The sample carries 350,000 to 500,000 clones, less than 95% recorded once. Source: peripheral blood, taken in a trial of Ad26.COV2.S vaccine versus placebo. The origin of the receptors is a person aged 18-65 years who received the Ad26.COV2.S COVID-19 vaccine or a placebo.

A single count supports this clone. The chain links TRBV14 to TRBJ1-6; D perhaps matches TRBD1 (5 bases). With 5 bases removed from V and 6 bases from J, the gap between germline ends came to 11 bases. The length of the CDR3 is 14 residues. Germline V CDR1 and CDR2: SGHDN, FVKESK. The CDR3 loop reads CASSTHRINSPLHF. Here the CDR3 DNA reads TGTGCCAGCAGCACCCACAGGATTAATTCACCCCTCCACTTT.

V and J are TRBV7-2 and TRBJ1-2; D gene uncertain. Germline assignment: CDR1 SGHTA and CDR2 FQGNSA. The CDR3 extends over 14 amino acids. Trimming cost V 1 base and J 5 bases, with 11 bases left between them. CDR3 amino acids: CASSLDGRPYGYTF. Written as DNA, the CDR3 is TGTGCCAGCAGCTTAGACGGCAGGCCATATGGCTACACCTTC.

The chain recombines TRBV4-1 with TRBJ2-2; 8 bases are shared with TRBD2. The CDR3 consists of 14 residues. V was pared by 5 bases and J by 3 bases, with 2 bases of the junction left unmatched. Germline V lookup: CDR1 MGHRA, CDR2 YSYEKL. The CDR3 region has the DNA TGCGCCAGCAGCGAGACTAGCGACACCGGGGAGCTGTTTTTT. It encodes CASSETSDTGELFF.

The gene calls are TRBV28 and TRBJ1-6; perhaps TRBD1 as D (6 bases). There are 14 residues in the CDR3. Trimming cost V 5 bases and J 10 bases, with 15 bases left between them. Germline V lookup: CDR1 MDHEN, CDR2 SYDVKM. CDR3 residues: CASSRAQGRSPLHF. In DNA, the CDR3 is TGTGCCAGCAGTCGCGCACAGGGTCGGTCACCCCTCCACTTT.

The J gene is TRBJ1-3, the V gene TRBV28, with TRBD1 matching 7 bases. Germline V gives CDR1 MDHEN, CDR2 SYDVKM. With 7 bases clipped from V and 1 base from J, the junction kept 4 bases outside the gene matches. The length of the CDR3 is 14 residues. The CDR3 coding sequence is TGTGCCAGCAACCAGGGGGGTTCTGGAAACACCATATATTTT. Its protein is CASNQGGSGNTIYF.

The CDR3 loop is CASSLGKGGTYEQYF. The CDR3 DNA reads as TGTGCCAGCAGCTTGGGCAAGGGGGGGACCTACGAGCAGTACTTC. The rearrangement links TRBV11-3 to TRBJ2-7; possible D gene TRBD2, 7 bases. Germline assignment: CDR1 SGHNT and CDR2 YENEEA. With 3 bases removed from V and 2 bases from J, the gap between germline ends came to 14 bases. The CDR3 is made up of 15 amino acids.

As concerns this clone: Other DNA variants within this sample encode the same CDR3. The gene calls are TRBV6-5 and TRBJ2-7; D is undetermined. This CDR3 is 12 amino acids long. Germline lookup yields CDR1 MNHEY and CDR2 SVGAGI. Trimming cost V 8 bases and J 0 bases, with 8 bases left between them. CDR3 nucleotides: TGTGCCAGCCGAAGAGACTCCTACGAGCAGTACTTC. Protein sequence: CASRRDSYEQYF.

V usage is TRBV28 and J usage is TRBJ2-1, with 11 bases that match TRBD2. V was pared by 7 bases and J by 0 bases, with 5 bases of the junction left unmatched. This CDR3 comprises 16 residues. Germline values: CDR1 MDHEN, CDR2 SYDVKM. CDR3 sequence (DNA): TGTGCCAGCACCACTAGCGGGAGTTACTCCTACAATGAGCAGTTCTTC. Translation: CASTTSGSYSYNEQFF.

The genes are TRBV6-9 and TRBJ2-5; no clear D. The CDR3 has 15 amino acids. V lost 4 bases to trimming and J lost 1 base, with 13 bases between them. Germline V gives CDR1 MNHGY, CDR2 SVAAGI. CDR3 nucleotides: TGTGCCAGCAGTTTCCCTGGCAAAGCCCAAGAGACCCAGTACTTC. Translated: CASSFPGKAQETQYF.

The CDR3 loop reads CASIGAEDYEQYF. The CDR3 DNA reads TGTGCCAGTATCGGAGCGGAGGACTACGAGCAGTACTTC. The chain has TRBV19 and TRBJ2-7, with D perhaps TRBD2 (5 bases). The V end lost 7 bases, the J end lost 3 bases, and 13 bases lay between the germline ends. CDR1 is LNHDA, CDR2 SQIVND, per germline (reference sequence). The CDR3 runs to 13 residues.

The chain combines TRBV18 with TRBJ2-5, with TRBD1 matching over 11 bases. The germline V gene encodes CDR1 KGHSH and CDR2 LQKENI. This CDR3 has 15 amino acids. V lost 3 bases, J lost 5 bases, and 5 bases stayed unmatched. CDR3 DNA sequence: TGTGCCAGCTCACCGGGACAGGGGGTGATGGAGACCCAGTACTTC. It is translated as CASSPGQGVMETQYF.

J is TRBJ2-5 and V is TRBV7-2, with D possibly matching TRBD1 (6 bases). CDR1 is SGHTA and CDR2 is FQGNSA in the germline V gene. Trimming stripped 5 bases from V and 5 bases from J, with 9 bases between. The CDR3 is 12 amino acids. This chain's CDR3 is CASSPRGETQYF. For the CDR3, the DNA is TGTGCCAGCAGCCCGAGGGGGGAGACCCAGTACTTC.

The rearrangement uses TRBV7-9 and TRBJ1-2; no clear D. This CDR3 has 13 amino acids. Per the germline V gene, CDR1 is SEHNR and CDR2 is FQNEAQ (reference sequence). V lost 1 base and J 4 bases, leaving 7 bases between the germline ends. This chain's CDR3 is CASSLVGSYGYTF. The DNA of the CDR3 is TGTGCCAGCAGCTTAGTAGGGTCCTATGGCTACACCTTC.

J is TRBJ2-7 and V is TRBV4-1; 9 bases agree with TRBD1. CDR1 MGHRA and CDR2 YSYEKL come from the germline V gene. The CDR3 loop spans 16 amino acids. With 1 base clipped from V and 2 bases from J, the junction kept 6 bases outside the gene matches. The DNA for the CDR3 is TGCGCCAGCAGCCAAGTACGTGGGACAGGGACCTACGAGCAGTACTTC. Translating gives CASSQVRGTGTYEQYF.

The chain combines TRBV27 with TRBJ2-6; D is uncertain. The CDR3 has 15 residues. The V gene's germline CDR1 is MNHEY and CDR2 SMNVEV (reference sequence). V lost 7 bases and J 2 bases, leaving 12 bases between the germline ends. The CDR3 coding sequence is TGTGCCAGCACCTTGGGCCCCACTGGGGCCAACGTCCTGACTTTC. Amino acid sequence: CASTLGPTGANVLTF.

This chain joins TRBV6-5 and TRBJ2-7; possibly TRBD1 or TRBD2 for D (5 bases each). This CDR3 spans 14 amino acids. With 5 bases removed from V and 2 bases from J, the gap between germline ends came to 13 bases. Germline V lookup: CDR1 MNHEY, CDR2 SVGAGI. CDR3 region: CASSHRDGAYEQYF. The DNA for the CDR3 is TGTGCCAGCAGTCATAGGGACGGTGCCTACGAGCAGTACTTC.

V is TRBV24-1 and J is TRBJ2-3, with D maybe TRBD1 (6 bases). CDR3 length: 17 amino acids. The germline V gene encodes CDR1 KGHDR and CDR2 SFDVKD. The germline V and J ends were trimmed by 5 bases and 0 bases, with 17 bases remaining between them. Here the CDR3 DNA reads TGTGCCACCAGTGGAACAGGGTCGAGTGCTAGCACAGATACGCAGTATTTT. Translated, it gives CATSGTGSSASTDTQYF.

The chain has TRBV25-1 and TRBJ2-7; either TRBD1 or TRBD2 may supply D (5 bases each). The length of the CDR3 is 13 residues. The germline V gene has CDR1 MGHDK and CDR2 SYGVNS. V was cut by 7 bases and J by 5 bases, with 15 bases left in between. The CDR3 protein is CASKRDGLHEQYF. The CDR3 nucleotides are TGTGCCAGCAAACGGGACGGGCTCCACGAGCAGTACTTC.

This chain joins TRBV29-1 and TRBJ2-1; either TRBD1 or TRBD2 may fit D (7 bases each). The CDR3 contains 15 residues. V lost 7 bases to trimming and J lost 4 bases, with 20 bases between them. Germline V gene lookup returns CDR1 SQVTM and CDR2 ANQGSEA. CDR3 nucleotides: TGCAGCGCCCGGTTGACAGGGAGGGCGTACAATGAGCAGTTCTTC. It specifies CSARLTGRAYNEQFF.

The chain carries TRBV9 and TRBJ2-7; D not resolved. Germline CDR1 reads SGDLS; CDR2 reads YYNGEE. CDR3 size: 14 residues. V lost 0 bases and J 2 bases, leaving 9 bases between the germline ends. CDR3 sequence (DNA): TGTGCCAGCAGCGTAGTGATAGACCCCTACGAGCAGTACTTC. As protein: CASSVVIDPYEQYF.

This chain uses TRBV21-1 with TRBJ2-1; the listed D gene, TRBD2, was not tested against the DNA. TRBV21-1 is flagged as a pseudogene. The CDR3 consists of 16 residues. The CDR3 region has the DNA TGTGCCAGCAGCAAAGTGGATCCTAGCGGTGACAATGAGCAGTTCTTC. Protein product: CASSKVDPSGDNEQFF.

The chain joins TRBV5-4 to TRBJ2-3; D is undetermined. This CDR3 contains 12 residues. Germline CDR1 SGHNT, CDR2 YYREEE (reference sequence). V was trimmed by 2 bases and J by 3 bases, leaving 4 bases between them. Here the CDR3 reads CASSFQTDTQYF. The CDR3 bases are TGTGCCAGCAGCTTTCAAACAGATACGCAGTATTTT.